Detailed here is one T cell receptor (beta chain). Antigen: not known. PCR employed 60 Vbeta and 13 Jbeta primers. Sequenced by immunoSEQ multiplex PCR; TCRdb stores in-frame clones only, minus some. The sample includes 110,000 to 150,000 clones, around three quarters of them seen just once. These data come from a study of cytomegalovirus exposure and HLA in healthy donors. Study-wide results and limits: Earlier analysis yielded a pattern in which most TCR beta V segments were productive about 90% or about 30% of the time. Among the most significant clusters, several appeared linked to common viral pathogens in a later analysis. Usually a TCR sequence was rare, but some public TCRs were found in many donors. Excluded were some V segments that proved indistinguishable, including TRBV6-2 and TRBV6-3.

Trimming removed 2 bases from V and 0 bases from J, with 9 bases in between. Germline loops: CDR1 LNHNV, CDR2 YYDKDF (reference sequence). CDR3 length equals 15 residues. Sequencing was carried out using PBMCs. V and J are TRBV15 and TRBJ2-3; maybe TRBD2 (6 bases). The TCR sequence derives from a man aged 40-49 years in good health and CMV-seronegative. The CDR3 is CATSRLATSTDTQYF. The CDR3 coding sequence is TGTGCCACCAGCAGACTAGCGACTAGCACAGATACGCAGTATTTT. Looking up the rest from reference TRBV15 and TRBJ2-3 gives the full variable domain: DAMVIQNPRYQVTQFGKPVTLSCSQTLNHNVMYWYQQKSSQAPKLLFHYYDKDFNNEADTPDNFQSRRPNTSFCFLDIRSPGLGDTAMYLCATSRLATSTDTQYFGPGTRLTVL.